These 32 T cell receptor beta chains share one sample of origin, sequenced in a study of OX40 agonist ivuxolimab in advanced cancers. The repertoire was sequenced with immunoSEQ multiplex PCR; TCRdb's copy has only in-frame clones and lacks some. There are some 54,000 clones in the sample; roughly 82% occur only once, and 6.3% lies in the top ten. This material consisted of CD4+ or CD8+ T cells sorted from blood, taken in a trial of the OX40 agonist ivuxolimab. Receptor source: an adult with an advanced solid tumor such as melanoma, head and neck, liver or kidney cancer.

V gene TRBV29-1 combines with J gene TRBJ2-3, with 8 bases matching TRBD1. CDR1 is SQVTM and CDR2 is ANQGSEA in the germline V gene. The V segment lost 6 bases and the J segment 4 bases; nucleotides outside the gene matches: 3. This CDR3 comprises 12 residues. The CDR3 reads CSVQGAADTQYF. The DNA of the CDR3 is TGCAGCGTGCAGGGGGCTGCAGATACGCAGTATTTT.

V usage is TRBV19 and J usage is TRBJ2-1; D remains unclear. Germline V gene sequence: CDR1 LNHDA, CDR2 SQIVND (reference sequence). There are 14 residues in the CDR3. Trimming stripped 10 bases from V and 0 bases from J, with 13 bases between. CDR3 residues: CATNRRSSYNEQFF. CDR3 coding DNA: TGTGCCACTAACCGCCGGAGCTCCTACAATGAGCAGTTCTTC.

The chain links TRBV9 to TRBJ2-1; 11 bases match TRBD2. CDR3 size: 15 residues. CDR1 is SGDLS and CDR2 is YYNGEE in the germline V gene. J gave up 11 bases and V 3 bases, and 10 bases lay outside the gene matches. In DNA, the CDR3 is TGTGCCAGCAGCGGTATAGCGGGAGGGCTCCCCAAGCAGTTCTTC. This translates into CASSGIAGGLPKQFF.

This rearrangement joins TRBV19 to TRBJ2-4, with D possibly being TRBD2 (6 bases). The V gene lost 1 base and the J gene lost 0 bases, with 16 bases spanning the gap. CDR3 length equals 18 residues. Germline V gene sequence: CDR1 LNHDA, CDR2 SQIVND (reference sequence). CDR3 in DNA: TGTGCCAGTAGTATAGGGGGACTCCTGTTACTAGCCAAAAACATTCAGTACTTC. This codes for CASSIGGLLLLAKNIQYF.

The rearrangement links TRBV7-3 to TRBJ2-1; 12 bases are shared with TRBD2. The CDR3 contains 16 residues. The germline V gene has CDR1 SGHTA and CDR2 FQGTGA. With V trimmed by 5 bases and J by 7 bases, 9 bases remained unmatched. The CDR3 loop reads CASSLPGLAGKNEQFF. The CDR3 DNA follows: TGTGCCAGCAGCCTCCCTGGACTAGCGGGAAAGAATGAGCAGTTCTTC.

The V gene is TRBV19, the J gene TRBJ1-2; no reliable D call. Germline CDR1 reads LNHDA; CDR2 reads SQIVND (reference sequence). The CDR3 consists of 12 residues. V lost 7 bases and J 9 bases, leaving 15 bases between the germline ends. CDR3 protein: CASKTPPIRYTF. The DNA of the CDR3 is TGTGCCAGTAAGACCCCCCCCATTCGCTACACCTTC.

The chain combines TRBV2 with TRBJ2-1; D is uncertain. There are 13 residues in the CDR3. The V end lost 7 bases, the J end lost 0 bases, and 7 bases lay between the germline ends. Germline V lookup: CDR1 SNHLY, CDR2 FYNNEI. The CDR3 region is CASNPNSYNEQFF. CDR3 coding DNA: TGTGCCAGCAATCCGAACTCCTACAATGAGCAGTTCTTC.

The rearrangement links TRBV19 to TRBJ1-4, with a tentative D call TRBD1 (5 bases). The CDR3 sequence is 15 residues long. V shed 5 bases and J shed 8 bases, with 18 bases lying between them. Per germline, CDR1 LNHDA and CDR2 SQIVND (reference sequence). The CDR3 nucleotides are TGTGCCAGTAGTCTCGCGCAGGGTGGGGAAGAAAAACTGTTTTTT. Its protein is CASSLAQGGEEKLFF. Supplemented by reference TRBV19 and TRBJ1-4, the full variable domain reads DGGITQSPKYLFRKEGQNVTLSCEQNLNHDAMYWYRQDPGQGLRLIYYSQIVNDFQKGDIAEGYSVSREKKESFPLTVTSAQKNPTAFYLCASSLAQGGEEKLFFGSGTQLSVL.

V gene TRBV5-6 combines with J gene TRBJ2-3; D is ambiguous. Germline V CDR1 and CDR2: SGHDT, YYEEEE. The CDR3 loop spans 14 amino acids. V dropped 2 bases and J dropped 2 bases, with 9 bases sitting between them. For the CDR3, the DNA is TGTGCCAGCAGCTTTGAACTGATCACAGATACGCAGTATTTT. Translating it yields CASSFELITDTQYF.

Here the CDR3 reads CASSDTGTSETQYF. The CDR3, as DNA: TGTGCCAGCAGTGACACGGGGACTAGCGAGACCCAGTACTTC. This chain connects TRBV6-5 to TRBJ2-5; 9 nucleotides align to TRBD2. Germline V gene lookup returns CDR1 MNHEY and CDR2 SVGAGI. This CDR3 region has 14 residues. J gave up 5 bases and V 5 bases, and 6 bases lay outside the gene matches.

J is TRBJ1-1 and V is TRBV4-3; D remains ambiguous. This CDR3 is 14 amino acids long. Germline V gives CDR1 LGHNA, CDR2 YSLEER. With 0 bases removed from V and 2 bases from J, the gap between germline ends came to 7 bases. CDR3 nucleotide sequence: TGCGCCAGCAGCCAAGATTGGTCCAACACTGAAGCTTTCTTT. It is translated as CASSQDWSNTEAFF.

This clone has more than one count but fewer than ten. The chain couples TRBV7-9 to TRBJ2-5; possible D gene TRBD2, 6 bases. CDR1 is SEHNR and CDR2 is FQNEAQ in the germline V gene (reference sequence). The V gene lost 1 base and the J gene lost 3 bases, with 12 bases spanning the gap. The CDR3 runs 15 residues. CDR3 region: CASSLVGSREETQYF. The CDR3 DNA is TGTGCCAGCAGCTTAGTCGGGAGTAGGGAAGAGACCCAGTACTTC.

This clone was seen more than once but under ten times. The V and J genes are TRBV6-1 and TRBJ1-1, with D uncertain. CDR1 is MNHNS, CDR2 SASEGT, per germline. The CDR3 is 12 amino acids. The ends were cut back, 4 bases at V and 10 bases at J, with 13 bases in the middle. The CDR3 reads CASSGTGSRAFF. CDR3 bases: TGTGCCAGCAGTGGAACGGGGAGCCGAGCTTTCTTT.

The rearrangement joins TRBV7-9 to TRBJ1-5; D may be TRBD1 (5 bases). Germline CDR1 and CDR2: SEHNR and FQNEAQ (reference sequence). V lost 3 bases and J 7 bases, leaving 10 bases between the germline ends. The CDR3 is made up of 13 amino acids. The CDR3 here is CASSLGGGQPQHF. The CDR3 DNA reads as TGTGCCAGCAGCTTGGGGGGAGGGCAGCCCCAGCATTTT. The full variable domain, its missing parts supplied by reference TRBV7-9 and TRBJ1-5, is DTGVSQNPRHKITKRGQNVTFRCDPISEHNRLYWYRQTLGQGPEFLTYFQNEAQLEKSRLLSDRFSAERPKGSFSTLEIQRTEQGDSAMYLCASSLGGGQPQHFGDGTRLSIL.

The CDR3 bases are TGTGCCAGCAGCCCCCAGGGACAGCCACAAGAGACCCAGTACTTC. This sequence encodes CASSPQGQPQETQYF. The chain couples TRBV7-9 to TRBJ2-5, with TRBD1 matching over 7 bases. V gave up 5 bases and J gave up 2 bases; unmatched junction bases: 8. Germline assignment: CDR1 SEHNR and CDR2 FQNEAQ (reference sequence). The CDR3 sequence is 15 residues long.

By frequency in the sample, this clone is medium-sized (0.01 to 0.1%). J is TRBJ2-1 and V is TRBV7-8; 9 bases fit TRBD2. Germline CDR1 SGHVS, CDR2 FQNEAQ. V was pared by 1 base and J by 8 bases, with 12 bases of the junction left unmatched. The CDR3 is made up of 17 amino acids. DNA of the CDR3: TGTGCCAGCAGCTTAGGGGGGGTTGGACTAGCGAAACATGAGCAGTTCTTC. Translated, it gives CASSLGGVGLAKHEQFF.

In DNA form, the CDR3 reads TGTGCCAGCAGTGCGATAACGAGCAGGGGAGTGGGTGGCTACACCTTC. Translating it yields CASSAITSRGVGGYTF. The genes are TRBV27 and TRBJ1-2; D perhaps matches TRBD1 (6 bases). Germline values: CDR1 MNHEY, CDR2 SMNVEV (reference sequence). V was trimmed by 5 bases and J by 7 bases, leaving 23 bases between them. The CDR3 totals 16 residues.

The CDR3, as DNA: TGCGCCAGCAGCTTGGGGTCGCGGGTAGAGGGCAATGAGCAGTTCTTC. Amino acids: CASSLGSRVEGNEQFF. V is TRBV5-1 and J is TRBJ2-1, with D possibly being TRBD2 (5 bases). V was trimmed by 0 bases and J by 6 bases, leaving 16 bases between them. There are 16 residues in the CDR3. Per germline, CDR1 SGHRS and CDR2 YFSETQ.

The rearrangement links TRBV11-2 to TRBJ2-7, with D unclear. Trimming left V 5 bases short and J 1 base short, with 12 bases between. The length of the CDR3 is 14 residues. Per the germline V gene, CDR1 is SGHAT and CDR2 is FQNNGV. The CDR3 loop is CASSPGPWSYEQYF. CDR3 coding DNA: TGTGCCAGCAGCCCCGGACCCTGGTCCTACGAGCAGTACTTC. Filled out from reference TRBV11-2 and TRBJ2-7, the complete variable domain reads EAGVAQSPRYKIIEKRQSVAFWCNPISGHATLYWYQQILGQGPKLLIQFQNNGVVDDSQLPKDRFSAERLKGVDSTLKIQPAKLEDSAVYLCASSPGPWSYEQYFGPGTRLTVT.

The CDR3 DNA reads as TGTGCCAGTAGTACAGAATATTCCGGGACAGGGGACTACGAGCAGTACTTC. Protein sequence: CASSTEYSGTGDYEQYF. The V call is TRBV19, the J call TRBJ2-7; TRBD1 matches at 10 bases. Losses at the gene ends were 4 bases for V and 3 bases for J; bases not matched to a gene: 12. The CDR3 extends over 17 amino acids. CDR1 is LNHDA and CDR2 is SQIVND in the germline V gene (reference sequence).

The CDR3 nucleotides read TGTGCCTGGAGTGTAGGAGGTGGGACCCACGAGCAGTACTTC. Protein: CAWSVGGGTHEQYF. The chain has TRBV30 and TRBJ2-7; either TRBD1 or TRBD2 may supply D (5 bases each). Trimming took off 0 bases at V and 5 bases at J, with 14 bases between the two ends. Germline CDR1 GTSNPN, CDR2 SVGIG (reference sequence). The length of the CDR3 is 14 residues.

V and J are TRBV6-1 and TRBJ2-5, with a weak D call TRBD2 (5 bases). The V gene lost 6 bases and the J gene lost 5 bases, with 16 bases spanning the gap. This CDR3 contains 14 residues. Germline CDR1 and CDR2: MNHNS and SASEGT. CDR3 in amino acids: CASSRLGGFETQYF. Written as DNA, the CDR3 is TGTGCCAGCAGCCGTCTCGGCGGGTTTGAGACCCAGTACTTC.

The chain recombines TRBV28 with TRBJ1-1; 9 bases are shared with TRBD1. The V gene's germline CDR1 is MDHEN and CDR2 SYDVKM. This CDR3 is built from 16 residues. V gave up 6 bases and J gave up 11 bases; unmatched junction bases: 19. The CDR3 protein is CASRTEYSGTGRGAFF. The CDR3 nucleotides read TGTGCCAGCAGGACCGAATATTCCGGGACAGGGCGTGGGGCTTTCTTT.

The chain carries TRBV2 and TRBJ1-2, with a possible D match to TRBD1 (6 bases). The CDR3 has 13 amino acids. Between the trimmed V and J ends, which lost 6 bases and 4 bases, there was a span of 12 bases. CDR1 is SNHLY, CDR2 FYNNEI, per germline. The CDR3 spells CASRPGQGYGYTF. The CDR3 region has the DNA TGTGCCAGCAGGCCGGGACAAGGCTATGGCTACACCTTC.

The chain joins TRBV11-2 to TRBJ1-5; D is uncertain. CDR3 size: 15 residues. CDR1 is SGHAT and CDR2 is FQNNGV in the germline V gene. V lost 0 bases and J 0 bases, leaving 6 bases between the germline ends. The DNA for the CDR3 is TGTGCCAGCAGCTTAGAGGGGTTTAGCAATCAGCCCCAGCATTTT. Protein product: CASSLEGFSNQPQHF.

In this sample, this clone turned up a few times. This sequence joins TRBV15 and TRBJ2-3; D remains unclear. Trimming pared 1 base from V and 2 bases from J, leaving 19 bases between. The germline V gene has CDR1 LNHNV and CDR2 YYDKDF (reference sequence). The CDR3 extends over 18 amino acids. The CDR3 loop reads CATSRGQLAVTYTDTQYF. Here the CDR3 DNA reads TGTGCCACCAGCAGAGGGCAGCTGGCCGTCACTTACACAGATACGCAGTATTTT. The full variable domain, its missing parts supplied by reference TRBV15 and TRBJ2-3, is DAMVIQNPRYQVTQFGKPVTLSCSQTLNHNVMYWYQQKSSQAPKLLFHYYDKDFNNEADTPDNFQSRRPNTSFCFLDIRSPGLGDTAMYLCATSRGQLAVTYTDTQYFGPGTRLTVL.

In its sample, this clone was seen once. The chain joins TRBV7-3 to TRBJ2-3; perhaps TRBD2 as D (6 bases). Germline V lookup: CDR1 SGHTA, CDR2 FQGTGA. This CDR3 has 13 amino acids. V lost 5 bases to trimming and J lost 4 bases, with 10 bases between them. The CDR3 DNA sequence: TGTGCCAGCAGCAGACTAGGGGCAGATACGCAGTATTTT. It codes for CASSRLGADTQYF.

This clone appeared a single time. V is TRBV27 and J is TRBJ2-1; 7 bases align to TRBD2. CDR1 MNHEY and CDR2 SMNVEV come from the germline V gene (reference sequence). V lost 6 bases to trimming and J lost 6 bases; unmatched junction nucleotides: 17. The length of the CDR3 is 17 residues. CDR3 coding DNA: TGTGCCAGCAGCAAGGGGAGGGGAGCCAGACTTACCAATGAGCAGTTCTTC. Translating it yields CASSKGRGARLTNEQFF.

The chain couples TRBV28 to TRBJ2-3; 7 bases match TRBD2. There are 12 residues in the CDR3. In germline, CDR1 is MDHEN, CDR2 SYDVKM. J gave up 6 bases and V 9 bases, and 6 bases lay outside the gene matches. Written as DNA, the CDR3 is TGTGCCAGTGGGGGAGGGTTGGATACGCAGTATTTT. Encoded protein: CASGGGLDTQYF.

This clone was found a few times. The gene calls are TRBV5-1 and TRBJ2-1, with TRBD1 matching over 7 bases. Germline values: CDR1 SGHRS, CDR2 YFSETQ. The J segment lost 0 bases and the V segment lost 4 bases, leaving 4 bases of the junction unmatched. The CDR3 contains 15 residues. The chain's CDR3 is CASSRDSSSYNEQFF. The CDR3 DNA follows: TGCGCCAGCAGCAGGGACAGCAGCTCCTACAATGAGCAGTTCTTC.

This chain connects TRBV7-2 to TRBJ2-3; the D gene is possibly TRBD1 (5 bases). Trimming removed 5 bases at V and 2 bases at J, with 17 bases between. The CDR3 is made up of 16 amino acids. The germline V gene has CDR1 SGHTA and CDR2 FQGNSA. DNA for the CDR3: TGTGCCAGCAGCCCCCGTAGGGGTCTAAACACAGATACGCAGTATTTT. Translating it yields CASSPRRGLNTDTQYF.

The chain has TRBV28 and TRBJ2-1; 7 positions match TRBD1. V gave up 6 bases and J gave up 0 bases; unmatched junction bases: 5. Germline V gives CDR1 MDHEN, CDR2 SYDVKM. The CDR3 totals 15 residues. The CDR3, as DNA: TGTGCCAGCAGGTCACAGGGGCTCTCCTACAATGAGCAGTTCTTC. Protein: CASRSQGLSYNEQFF. Drawing the rest from reference TRBV28 and TRBJ2-1, the complete variable domain is DVKVTQSSRYLVKRTGEKVFLECVQDMDHENMFWYRQDPGLGLRLIYFSYDVKMKEKGDIPEGYSVSREKKERFSLILESASTNQTSMYLCASRSQGLSYNEQFFGPGTRLTVL.